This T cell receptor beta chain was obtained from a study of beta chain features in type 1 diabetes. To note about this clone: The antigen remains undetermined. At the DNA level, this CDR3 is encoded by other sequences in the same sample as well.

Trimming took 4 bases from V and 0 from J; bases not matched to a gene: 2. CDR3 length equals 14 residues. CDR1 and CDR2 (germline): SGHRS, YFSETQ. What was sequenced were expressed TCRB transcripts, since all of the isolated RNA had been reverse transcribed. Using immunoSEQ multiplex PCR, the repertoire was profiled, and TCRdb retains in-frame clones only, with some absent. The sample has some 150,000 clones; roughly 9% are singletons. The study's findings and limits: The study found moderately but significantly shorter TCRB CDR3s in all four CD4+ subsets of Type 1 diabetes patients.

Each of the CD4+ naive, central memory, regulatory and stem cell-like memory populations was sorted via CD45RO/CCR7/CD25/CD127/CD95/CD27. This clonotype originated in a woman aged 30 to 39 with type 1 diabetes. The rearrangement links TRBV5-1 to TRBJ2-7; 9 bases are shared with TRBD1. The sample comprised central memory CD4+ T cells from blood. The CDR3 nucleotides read TGCGCCAGCAGCGGGACAGGGAGCTCCTACGAGCAGTACTTC. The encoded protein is CASSGTGSSYEQYF.